This passage covers 15 T cell receptor beta chains from one sample sequenced in a study of blood T cell repertoires in COVID-19. The repertoire was sequenced with immunoSEQ multiplex PCR; TCRdb's copy has only in-frame clones and lacks some. The sample yields roughly 390,000 clones, 70% to 90% seen once. Sequenced material: peripheral blood. The receptors were gathered from a woman in her thirties with COVID-19, enrolled during active disease.

The chain combines TRBV28 with TRBJ2-2; 7 nucleotides match TRBD2. V trimming: 8 bases; J trimming: 1 base; junction bases outside the gene matches: 4. Germline values: CDR1 MDHEN, CDR2 SYDVKM. The CDR3 extends over 14 amino acids. CDR3 protein: CASRASGNTGELFF. The CDR3 DNA reads TGTGCCAGCCGTGCTAGCGGGAACACCGGGGAGCTGTTTTTT.

J is TRBJ2-7 and V is TRBV9, with 10 bases matching TRBD2. J lost 3 bases, V lost 4 bases, and 13 bases had no gene match. Germline V gene sequence: CDR1 SGDLS, CDR2 YYNGEE. The CDR3 loop spans 17 amino acids. CDR3 nucleotides: TGTGCCAGCAGCCACCCAACTAGCGGGGAACGCCACTACGAGCAGTACTTC. Its protein product is CASSHPTSGERHYEQYF.

The gene calls are TRBV10-1 and TRBJ2-2, with 10 bases matching TRBD2. This CDR3 contains 16 residues. CDR1 is WNHNN, CDR2 SYGVQD, per germline (reference sequence). V shed 3 bases, J shed 3 bases, and the junction held 4 bases outside the gene matches. The CDR3 spells CASSDSGRRDTGELFF. DNA for the CDR3: TGCGCCAGCAGTGATAGCGGGAGGAGGGACACCGGGGAGCTGTTTTTT.

The gene calls are TRBV28 and TRBJ1-4; 10 nucleotides align to TRBD1. This CDR3 region has 15 residues. J gave up 7 bases and V 6 bases, and 8 bases lay outside the gene matches. CDR1 is MDHEN, CDR2 SYDVKM, per germline. As DNA, the CDR3 is TGTGCCAGCAGGCGACAGGGGGCCTTTGGTGAAAAACTGTTTTTT. It specifies CASRRQGAFGEKLFF.

This chain links TRBV19 with TRBJ2-3, with 7 bases aligning to TRBD1. Germline V gives CDR1 LNHDA, CDR2 SQIVND (reference sequence). V trimming: 5 bases; J trimming: 2 bases; junction bases outside the gene matches: 10. The CDR3 sequence is 16 residues long. The CDR3 is CASSPPTGSPTDTQYF. DNA for the CDR3: TGTGCCAGTAGTCCCCCGACAGGGAGCCCCACAGATACGCAGTATTTT. Together with reference TRBV19 and TRBJ2-3, the CDR3 gives the full variable domain: DGGITQSPKYLFRKEGQNVTLSCEQNLNHDAMYWYRQDPGQGLRLIYYSQIVNDFQKGDIAEGYSVSREKKESFPLTVTSAQKNPTAFYLCASSPPTGSPTDTQYFGPGTRLTVL.

V usage is TRBV28 and J usage is TRBJ2-5, with 10 bases aligning to TRBD1. The CDR3 is 15 amino acids. CDR1 is MDHEN, CDR2 SYDVKM, per germline. Unmatched junction bases numbered 12, after V lost 3 bases and J lost 11 bases. This CDR3 reads CASSFVGTGALWQYF. The CDR3 nucleotides read TGTGCCAGCAGTTTTGTGGGGACAGGGGCGCTCTGGCAGTACTTC.

The chain couples TRBV15 to TRBJ2-5; D not resolved. The CDR3 covers 14 residues. V lost 1 base to trimming and J lost 2 bases, with 8 bases between them. Germline assignment: CDR1 LNHNV and CDR2 YYDKDF (reference sequence). CDR3 sequence: CATSRGQSQETQYF. The CDR3 DNA is TGTGCCACCAGCAGAGGCCAGTCGCAAGAGACCCAGTACTTC.

The rearrangement links TRBV5-4 to TRBJ2-5; no clear D gene. The CDR3 runs to 14 residues. V lost 0 bases and J lost 4, with 10 bases in between. Germline V gene data show CDR1 as SGHNT and CDR2 as YYREEE (reference sequence). The CDR3 reads CASSLVSEAETQYF. The CDR3, as DNA: TGTGCCAGCAGCTTGGTCTCTGAGGCAGAGACCCAGTACTTC.

This clone was detected only once. The rearrangement links TRBV3-1 (or the pseudogene TRBV3-2) to TRBJ2-4, with a tentative D call TRBD1 (7 bases). CDR1 and CDR2 from the germline V gene are LGHDT and YNNKEL (reference sequence). Trimming left V 4 bases short and J 6 bases short, with 19 bases between. The CDR3 contains 16 residues. The CDR3 DNA follows: TGTGCCAGCAGCCTGGATTCGACAGGGAGGAGAAACATTCAGTACTTC. Protein sequence: CASSLDSTGRRNIQYF.

V and J are TRBV10-2 and TRBJ2-7, with 10 nucleotides matching TRBD2. Germline V CDR1 and CDR2: WSHSY, SAAADI. CDR3 length: 14 residues. The junction had 5 bases not matched to a gene; V was cut back by 0 bases and J by 9 bases. The CDR3 region has the DNA TGCGCCAGCAGTGAGTCACTAGCGGGATCAGGGCAGTACTTC. Translated: CASSESLAGSGQYF.

The chain uses TRBV5-4 and TRBJ2-1; D might be TRBD2 (6 bases). The germline CDR1 and CDR2 sequences are SGHNT and YYREEE (reference sequence). The CDR3 is 15 amino acids. Trimming took 4 bases from V and 6 from J, leaving 17 bases between them. CDR3 sequence (DNA): TGTGCCAGCAGCCGGGGGAATATTCTATTCAATGAGCAGTTCTTC. This translates into CASSRGNILFNEQFF.

This rearrangement joins TRBV9 to TRBJ1-1, with a possible D match to TRBD1 (6 bases). This CDR3 has 17 residues. V dropped 0 bases and J dropped 5 bases, with 20 bases sitting between them. Germline V gene data show CDR1 as SGDLS and CDR2 as YYNGEE. The CDR3 loop is CASSVDPPGGAQTEAFF. CDR3 bases: TGTGCCAGCAGCGTAGATCCCCCCGGGGGGGCACAAACTGAAGCTTTCTTT.

V is TRBV21-1 and J is TRBJ2-7; the D call TRBD1 from the table was never checked on the DNA. TRBV21-1 is labeled a pseudogene. The CDR3 spans 16 residues. This chain's CDR3 is CASSKVGQRSSYEQYF. The CDR3 nucleotides are TGTGCCAGCAGCAAAGTGGGACAAAGGAGCTCCTACGAGCAGTACTTC.

V gene TRBV2 combines with J gene TRBJ1-4, with TRBD1 matching 8 bases. With 2 bases clipped from V and 4 bases from J, the junction kept 18 bases outside the gene matches. Germline V gene lookup returns CDR1 SNHLY and CDR2 FYNNEI. CDR3 size: 20 residues. CDR3 residues: CASSELGEWTGPTDNEKLFF. DNA of the CDR3: TGTGCCAGCAGTGAATTAGGAGAGTGGACAGGGCCCACAGATAATGAAAAACTGTTTTTT. Filled out from reference TRBV2 and TRBJ1-4, the complete variable domain reads EPEVTQTPSHQVTQMGQEVILRCVPISNHLYFYWYRQILGQKVEFLVSFYNNEISEKSEIFDDQFSVERPDGSNFTLKIRSTKLEDSAMYFCASSELGEWTGPTDNEKLFFGSGTQLSVL.

The sample holds one count of this clone. V and J are TRBV4-2 and TRBJ2-3; maybe TRBD2 (6 bases). Germline CDR1 and CDR2: LGHNA and YNFKEQ. The V gene lost 6 bases and the J gene lost 2 bases, with 12 bases spanning the gap. The CDR3 length is 14 residues. CDR3 coding DNA: TGTGCCAGCAGTGGGACTGTATTCACAGATACGCAGTATTTT. Amino acids: CASSGTVFTDTQYF.